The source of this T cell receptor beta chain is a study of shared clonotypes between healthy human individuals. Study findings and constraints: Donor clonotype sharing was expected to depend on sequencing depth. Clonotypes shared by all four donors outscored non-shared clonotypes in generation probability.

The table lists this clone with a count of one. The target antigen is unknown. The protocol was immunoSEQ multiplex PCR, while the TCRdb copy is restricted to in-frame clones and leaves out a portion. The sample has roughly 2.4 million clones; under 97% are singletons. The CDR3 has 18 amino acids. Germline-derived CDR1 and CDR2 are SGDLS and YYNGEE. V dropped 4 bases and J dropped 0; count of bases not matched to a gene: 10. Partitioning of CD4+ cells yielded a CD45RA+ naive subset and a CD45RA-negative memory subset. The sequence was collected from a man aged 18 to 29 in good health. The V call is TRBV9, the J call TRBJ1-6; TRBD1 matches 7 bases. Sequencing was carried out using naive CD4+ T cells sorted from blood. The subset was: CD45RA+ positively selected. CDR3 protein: CASSPAGTESSYNSPLHF. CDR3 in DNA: TGTGCCAGCAGCCCCGCCGGGACAGAGAGCTCCTATAATTCACCCCTCCACTTT.